The clone carrying this T cell receptor beta chain occurred once. The germline gives CDR1 MNHNY, CDR2 SVGAGI (reference sequence). This CDR3 is built from 15 residues. Trimming took 3 bases from V and 3 from J; bases not matched to a gene: 8. These data belong to a study of shared clonotypes between healthy human individuals. Libraries were prepared by immunoSEQ multiplex PCR; TCRdb keeps only in-frame clonotypes and omits some of them. The table shows roughly 2.5 million clones, with 90% to 95% occurring only once. The specimen was naive CD4+ T cells sorted from blood. Described subset: CD45RA+ positively selected. The receptor comes from a man younger than 35 in good health. V and J are TRBV6-6 and TRBJ2-7, with 7 bases that match TRBD1. CDR3 nucleotides: TGTGCCAGCAGTTATTCCTGGACAGGAGACTACGAGCAGTACTTC. Amino acid sequence: CASSYSWTGDYEQYF.